Listed below are T cell receptor beta chains from one sample, sequenced in a study of blood T cell repertoires in COVID-19. Repertoires were generated with immunoSEQ multiplex PCR, while TCRdb's copy carries only in-frame clones and drops some. Among about 200,000 clones listed, around 90% were seen once. The specimen sequenced was PBMCs or T cells enriched from blood (not recorded which). Receptors originate from a man aged 30 to 45 who had recovered from COVID-19. CDR3s include the opening cysteine and the closing phenylalanine or tryptophan. Each record gives: J gene, clone size, V gene, D gene, CDR3 protein, CDR3 DNA. D genes are given only for firm matches. Some rows mark clone size as missing; the rest say once, few, many or name a class of expanded clone.

j_call: TRBJ2-5; clone_size: NA; v_call: TRBV19; d_call: NA; cdr3_aa: CASSIAGTLQETQYF; cdr3_nt: TGTGCCAGTAGTATAGCGGGGACACTCCAAGAGACCCAGTACTTC
j_call: TRBJ1-5; clone_size: few; v_call: TRBV21-1; d_call: NA; cdr3_aa: CASSKGGPGQGLSQPQHF; cdr3_nt: TGTGCCAGCAGCAAAGGGGGCCCGGGACAGGGTCTGAGTCAGCCCCAGCATTTT
j_call: TRBJ1-2; clone_size: NA; v_call: TRBV4-2; d_call: NA; cdr3_aa: CASSQDLAQTF; cdr3_nt: TGTGCCAGCAGCCAAGATTTGGCCCAAACCTTC
j_call: TRBJ1-5; clone_size: NA; v_call: TRBV3-1/TRBV3-2; d_call: NA; cdr3_aa: CASLPREPDQPQHF; cdr3_nt: TGTGCCAGCCTTCCCAGGGAACCAGATCAGCCCCAGCATTTT
j_call: TRBJ1-1; clone_size: NA; v_call: TRBV6-5; d_call: NA; cdr3_aa: CASRKEMNTEAFF; cdr3_nt: TGTGCCAGCAGAAAAGAGATGAACACTGAAGCTTTCTTT
j_call: TRBJ1-5; clone_size: NA; v_call: TRBV5-6; d_call: NA; cdr3_aa: CASSSIRQPQHF; cdr3_nt: TGTGCCAGCAGCTCTATACGGCAGCCCCAGCATTTT
j_call: TRBJ2-2; clone_size: NA; v_call: TRBV7-9; d_call: TRBD2; cdr3_aa: CASSSPTRYSGRAGELFF; cdr3_nt: TGTGCCAGCAGCTCCCCCACGAGATATAGCGGGAGGGCCGGGGAGCTGTTTTTT
j_call: TRBJ2-7; clone_size: NA; v_call: TRBV29-1; d_call: NA; cdr3_aa: CSVEDPASSRYEQYF; cdr3_nt: TGCAGCGTTGAAGATCCGGCTAGCTCACGTTACGAGCAGTACTTC
j_call: TRBJ1-6; clone_size: NA; v_call: TRBV5-4; d_call: NA; cdr3_aa: CAIGGGVSSPLHF; cdr3_nt: TGTGCCATCGGCGGGGGGGTAAGCTCACCCCTCCACTTT
j_call: TRBJ1-4; clone_size: NA; v_call: TRBV5-8; d_call: NA; cdr3_aa: CASSPPFGRGEKLFF; cdr3_nt: TGTGCCAGCAGCCCCCCTTTCGGGCGGGGTGAAAAACTGTTTTTT
j_call: TRBJ2-2; clone_size: NA; v_call: TRBV13; d_call: NA; cdr3_aa: CASSLLGVTGELFF; cdr3_nt: TGTGCCAGCAGCCTCCTAGGTGTAACCGGGGAGCTGTTTTTT
j_call: TRBJ2-5; clone_size: NA; v_call: TRBV5-1; d_call: NA; cdr3_aa: CASSRRGSQETQYF; cdr3_nt: TGCGCCAGCAGCCGCCGGGGGAGCCAAGAGACCCAGTACTTC
j_call: TRBJ1-3; clone_size: NA; v_call: TRBV4-3; d_call: NA; cdr3_aa: CASSQDRIGRGNTIYF; cdr3_nt: TGCGCCAGCAGCCAAGATCGTATAGGGAGAGGAAACACCATATATTTT
j_call: TRBJ1-5; clone_size: NA; v_call: TRBV27; d_call: TRBD1; cdr3_aa: CASSPGTGYQPQHF; cdr3_nt: TGTGCCAGCAGTCCGGGGACAGGGTATCAGCCCCAGCATTTT
j_call: TRBJ1-1; clone_size: NA; v_call: TRBV6-2/TRBV6-3; d_call: NA; cdr3_aa: CASSRSGEGFF; cdr3_nt: TGTGCCAGCAGTCGTTCGGGAGAAGGTTTCTTT
j_call: TRBJ1-2; clone_size: NA; v_call: TRBV12-3/TRBV12-4; d_call: NA; cdr3_aa: CASRRQNFYGYTF; cdr3_nt: TGTGCCAGCAGAAGACAGAATTTCTATGGCTACACCTTC
j_call: TRBJ1-2; clone_size: NA; v_call: TRBV12-3/TRBV12-4; d_call: NA; cdr3_aa: CASSSWTAYGYTF; cdr3_nt: TGTGCCAGCAGTTCTTGGACAGCGTATGGCTACACCTTC
j_call: TRBJ2-1; clone_size: few; v_call: TRBV25-1; d_call: TRBD2; cdr3_aa: CASSGLAGDNEQFF; cdr3_nt: TGTGCCAGCAGCGGACTAGCGGGGGACAATGAGCAGTTCTTC
j_call: TRBJ1-6; clone_size: NA; v_call: TRBV9; d_call: NA; cdr3_aa: CASSVYRNNSPLHF; cdr3_nt: TGTGCCAGCAGCGTATACAGGAATAATTCACCCCTCCACTTT
j_call: TRBJ2-5; clone_size: few; v_call: TRBV13; d_call: TRBD2; cdr3_aa: CASSLGLAGVANQETQYF; cdr3_nt: TGTGCCAGCAGCTTGGGACTAGCGGGAGTGGCTAACCAAGAGACCCAGTACTTC
j_call: TRBJ2-5; clone_size: NA; v_call: TRBV19; d_call: TRBD1; cdr3_aa: CASTRTGWQETQYF; cdr3_nt: TGTGCCAGTACCCGGACAGGGTGGCAAGAGACCCAGTACTTC
j_call: TRBJ2-7; clone_size: NA; v_call: TRBV5-6; d_call: NA; cdr3_aa: CASSYLPGGEYEQYF; cdr3_nt: TGTGCCAGCAGCTACCTTCCTGGGGGCGAATACGAGCAGTACTTC
j_call: TRBJ1-3; clone_size: NA; v_call: TRBV5-1; d_call: TRBD1; cdr3_aa: CASSRTGLGDTIYF; cdr3_nt: TGCGCCAGCAGCCGGACAGGGTTAGGGGACACCATATATTTT
j_call: TRBJ2-2; clone_size: NA; v_call: TRBV3-1/TRBV3-2; d_call: TRBD1; cdr3_aa: CASSLRTGRDTGELFF; cdr3_nt: TGTGCCAGCAGCCTGAGGACAGGAAGGGACACCGGGGAGCTGTTTTTT
j_call: TRBJ1-2; clone_size: NA; v_call: TRBV2; d_call: NA; cdr3_aa: CASSTQGNYGYTF; cdr3_nt: TGTGCCAGCAGTACGCAGGGGAACTATGGCTACACCTTC
j_call: TRBJ1-1; clone_size: NA; v_call: TRBV9; d_call: TRBD1; cdr3_aa: CASRTGVENTEAFF; cdr3_nt: TGTGCCAGCAGGACAGGGGTTGAGAACACTGAAGCTTTCTTT
j_call: TRBJ2-3; clone_size: NA; v_call: TRBV6-5; d_call: TRBD1; cdr3_aa: CASNLQGDTQYF; cdr3_nt: TGTGCCAGCAATCTACAGGGGGATACGCAGTATTTT
j_call: TRBJ2-7; clone_size: NA; v_call: TRBV19; d_call: TRBD2; cdr3_aa: CASSMGLALEQYF; cdr3_nt: TGTGCCAGTAGTATGGGACTAGCGCTCGAGCAGTACTTC
j_call: TRBJ1-1; clone_size: NA; v_call: TRBV6-2/TRBV6-3; d_call: TRBD1; cdr3_aa: CASSRARQGGEAFF; cdr3_nt: TGTGCCAGCAGCCGGGCCCGACAGGGCGGGGAAGCTTTCTTT
j_call: TRBJ1-1; clone_size: NA; v_call: TRBV10-1; d_call: NA; cdr3_aa: CASSEGLEGIEAFF; cdr3_nt: TGCGCCAGCAGTGAAGGCTTGGAGGGGATTGAAGCTTTCTTT
j_call: TRBJ2-4; clone_size: NA; v_call: TRBV19; d_call: TRBD1; cdr3_aa: CASSISGTGPAKNIQYF; cdr3_nt: TGTGCCAGTAGTATCTCCGGGACAGGGCCGGCCAAAAACATTCAGTACTTC
j_call: TRBJ1-4; clone_size: NA; v_call: TRBV5-5; d_call: TRBD1; cdr3_aa: CASSLSPPGQGPNEKLFF; cdr3_nt: TGTGCCAGCAGCTTGTCCCCCCCGGGACAGGGACCTAATGAAAAACTGTTTTTT
j_call: TRBJ1-3; clone_size: once; v_call: TRBV27; d_call: NA; cdr3_aa: CASSPFVGTLGNTIYF; cdr3_nt: TGTGCCAGCAGCCCCTTCGTGGGGACTTTGGGAAACACCATATATTTT
j_call: TRBJ1-3; clone_size: NA; v_call: TRBV3-1/TRBV3-2; d_call: NA; cdr3_aa: CASSQAGSGNTIYF; cdr3_nt: TGTGCCAGCAGCCAAGCAGGCTCTGGAAACACCATATATTTT
j_call: TRBJ2-7; clone_size: NA; v_call: TRBV19; d_call: NA; cdr3_aa: CASGPRVDYEQYF; cdr3_nt: TGTGCCAGTGGCCCCAGGGTTGACTACGAGCAGTACTTC
j_call: TRBJ1-6; clone_size: NA; v_call: TRBV5-3; d_call: NA; cdr3_aa: CARSLARGNSPLHF; cdr3_nt: TGTGCCAGAAGCTTGGCCAGGGGAAATTCACCCCTCCACTTT
j_call: TRBJ2-5; clone_size: NA; v_call: TRBV28; d_call: NA; cdr3_aa: CASSPLTRRQETQYF; cdr3_nt: TGTGCCAGCAGTCCCCTGACTAGGCGGCAAGAGACCCAGTACTTC
j_call: TRBJ2-1; clone_size: NA; v_call: TRBV9; d_call: TRBD2; cdr3_aa: CASSEGLAGVVGNEQFF; cdr3_nt: TGTGCCAGCAGCGAGGGACTAGCGGGAGTGGTGGGAAATGAGCAGTTCTTC
j_call: TRBJ2-6; clone_size: once; v_call: TRBV9; d_call: NA; cdr3_aa: CASSSKTGTGANVLTF; cdr3_nt: TGTGCCAGCAGCAGTAAAACAGGGACTGGGGCCAACGTCCTGACTTTC
j_call: TRBJ1-2; clone_size: NA; v_call: TRBV6-5; d_call: NA; cdr3_aa: CASSPLLGSRHGYTF; cdr3_nt: TGTGCCAGCAGCCCACTACTTGGGTCGAGGCATGGCTACACCTTC
j_call: TRBJ1-6; clone_size: NA; v_call: TRBV5-1; d_call: NA; cdr3_aa: CASSLAGQGNSPLHF; cdr3_nt: TGCGCCAGCAGCTTGGCCGGGCAGGGAAATTCACCCCTCCACTTT
j_call: TRBJ2-3; clone_size: NA; v_call: TRBV5-1; d_call: TRBD1; cdr3_aa: CASSPDRVTDTQYF; cdr3_nt: TGCGCCAGCAGCCCGGACAGGGTCACAGATACGCAGTATTTT
j_call: TRBJ1-1; clone_size: NA; v_call: TRBV29-1; d_call: NA; cdr3_aa: CSVGGEAFF; cdr3_nt: TGCAGCGTTGGAGGTGAAGCTTTCTTT
j_call: TRBJ2-3; clone_size: NA; v_call: TRBV2; d_call: NA; cdr3_aa: CASRRSGPITDTQYF; cdr3_nt: TGTGCCAGCAGACGGAGCGGGCCCATCACAGATACGCAGTATTTT
j_call: TRBJ2-7; clone_size: NA; v_call: TRBV30; d_call: NA; cdr3_aa: CAWSVTGDEQYF; cdr3_nt: TGTGCCTGGAGTGTAACGGGGGACGAGCAGTACTTC
j_call: TRBJ2-7; clone_size: NA; v_call: TRBV4-1; d_call: NA; cdr3_aa: CASSQVATDTPYEQYF; cdr3_nt: TGCGCCAGCAGCCAAGTCGCGACAGACACACCCTACGAGCAGTACTTC
j_call: TRBJ1-2; clone_size: few; v_call: TRBV19; d_call: TRBD1; cdr3_aa: CASSSGQGVSPNYGYTF; cdr3_nt: TGTGCCAGTAGTTCCGGACAGGGTGTCAGTCCTAACTATGGCTACACCTTC
j_call: TRBJ1-1; clone_size: once; v_call: TRBV11-2; d_call: TRBD1; cdr3_aa: CASSEKPRDRGPNTEAFF; cdr3_nt: TGTGCCAGCAGCGAAAAGCCACGGGACAGGGGACCGAACACTGAAGCTTTCTTT
j_call: TRBJ2-7; clone_size: NA; v_call: TRBV28; d_call: TRBD2; cdr3_aa: CASRPGLVPHEQYF; cdr3_nt: TGTGCCAGCAGGCCTGGACTAGTTCCGCACGAGCAGTACTTC
j_call: TRBJ1-2; clone_size: NA; v_call: TRBV28; d_call: NA; cdr3_aa: CASSRPGKGGYTF; cdr3_nt: TGTGCCAGCAGTCGACCGGGAAAGGGTGGCTACACCTTC
j_call: TRBJ1-2; clone_size: NA; v_call: TRBV9; d_call: TRBD1; cdr3_aa: CASSGGTGLYGYTF; cdr3_nt: TGTGCCAGCAGCGGAGGGACAGGGCTCTATGGCTACACCTTC
j_call: TRBJ1-4; clone_size: NA; v_call: TRBV11-3; d_call: NA; cdr3_aa: CASSLGPPGHTNEKLFF; cdr3_nt: TGTGCCAGCAGCTTAGGTCCCCCGGGACACACTAATGAAAAACTGTTTTTT